The T cell receptor (beta chain) under discussion was sequenced for a study of blood T cell repertoires in COVID-19. For the study at large: Italy, Spain and the United States were the sources of the convalescent and acute COVID-19 samples. Sample material is recorded as cDNA or gDNA derived from T cells, B-cell-depleted T cells, or PBMCs.

Original analysis: Amplified reference gene primers provided the basis for estimating nucleated cell counts. The repertoire was sequenced with immunoSEQ multiplex PCR; TCRdb's copy has only in-frame clones and lacks some. V and J calls and clone size come straight from that table; D and trimming were deduced from the DNA. The table includes approximately 210,000 clones, roughly four fifths detected once. Trimming shortened V by 11 bases and J by 4 bases, and 12 bases separated the two germline ends. The CDR3 is 12 residues long. Germline assignment: CDR1 SNHLY and CDR2 FYNNEI. This TCR derives from a woman aged 40 to 50 with acute or convalescent COVID-19. The chain couples TRBV2 to TRBJ2-1; D ambiguous. The specimen sequenced was peripheral blood. The CDR3 DNA is TGTGCCGGCAATGAGAGGTACAATGAGCAGTTCTTC. It yields the protein CAGNERYNEQFF.